Below, 32 T cell receptor beta chains from the same sample are listed, as sequenced in a study of tumor and adjacent non-tumor tissue in lung cancer. The template was RNA from unsorted bulk tissue. A modified ARM-PCR protocol with three rounds of nested PCR amplified TCRbeta. TCRdb reprocessed the multiplex PCR reads via MiXCR and lists one record per CDR3 protein. The sample comprises under 150,000 distinct CDR3 sequences, around 66% of which are singletons, and around a sixth rests with the top ten. The sample taken for sequencing was lung tumor tissue. These receptors came from a man aged 55 to 70 with small cell lung cancer.

V is TRBV20-1 and J is TRBJ2-2; D gene uncertain. CDR3 length equals 14 residues. CDR1 and CDR2 from the germline V gene are DFQATT and SNEGSKA (reference sequence). Between the trimmed V and J ends, which lost 0 bases and 2 bases, there was a span of 7 bases. This CDR3 reads CSARESVNTGELFF. Written as DNA, the CDR3 is TGCAGTGCTAGAGAGAGCGTCAACACCGGGGAGCTGTTTTTT.

CDR3 sequence: CASSAIPGDPTEAFF. CDR3 nucleotide sequence: TGTGCCAGCAGCGCTATCCCAGGGGACCCCACTGAAGCTTTCTTT. This chain joins TRBV6-1 and TRBJ1-1; TRBD1 is a possible D gene (6 bases). The length of the CDR3 is 15 residues. V gave up 6 bases and J gave up 4 bases, with 18 bases separating them. Germline-derived CDR1 and CDR2 are MNHNS and SASEGT.

Details on this clonotype: Given a much more abundant clone one base away, this may be a read error. The chain has TRBV20-1 and TRBJ2-5; D is possibly TRBD1 or TRBD2 (5 bases each). Trimming left V 7 bases short and J 3 bases short, with 18 bases between. The CDR3 spans 14 residues. Germline values: CDR1 DFQATT, CDR2 SNEGSKA (reference sequence). The CDR3 region is CSVPGRLSKETQYF. The CDR3 DNA reads TGCAGTGTCCCGGGACGATTGTCGAAAGAGACCCAGTACTTC.

Worth noting for this clonotype: A much larger clone sits a single nucleotide away, making a read error possible. This sequence joins TRBV12-3 or TRBV12-4 and TRBJ2-1; 14 bases line up with TRBD2. This CDR3 is 15 amino acids long. The J segment lost 6 bases and the V segment lost 7 bases, leaving 5 bases of the junction unmatched. Here the CDR3 reads CASTTGLAGVNEQFF. The CDR3 coding sequence is TGTGCCAGCACAACGGGACTAGCGGGGGTCAATGAGCAGTTCTTC.

The sample holds one count of this clonotype. The chain joins TRBV20-1 to TRBJ1-2, with 9 positions matching TRBD1. Germline-derived CDR1 and CDR2 are DFQATT and SNEGSKA (reference sequence). CDR3 length equals 15 residues. With 2 bases clipped from V and 6 bases from J, the junction kept 10 bases outside the gene matches. In nucleotides, the CDR3 is TGCAGTGCTAGACACAACTCACAGGGGGCAGATGGCTACACCTTC. Its protein product is CSARHNSQGADGYTF.

Of note for this clonotype: A much larger clone is a single base away; this may be a read error. The chain carries TRBV20-1 and TRBJ2-1, with 8 bases identical to TRBD2. V shed 4 bases and J 3 bases; nucleotides not matched to a gene: 2. CDR1 is DFQATT and CDR2 is SNEGSKA in the germline V gene (reference sequence). This CDR3 has 13 residues. The CDR3 is CSANGRVYNEQFF. The CDR3 DNA reads TGCAGTGCTAACGGGAGGGTCTACAATGAGCAGTTCTTC.

The rearrangement joins TRBV20-1 to TRBJ1-1; D might be TRBD1 (6 bases). V dropped 3 bases and J dropped 10 bases, with 39 bases sitting between them. This CDR3 is 20 amino acids long. The germline V gene encodes CDR1 DFQATT and CDR2 SNEGSKA (reference sequence). The CDR3 protein is CSARFPRQSGGCPGGLSAFF. The CDR3 bases are TGCAGTGCTAGGTTCCCCCGTCAGTCTGGGGGCTGTCCGGGAGGCCTTTCAGCTTTCTTT.

Worth noting for this clonotype: The junction departs from the called germline gene at one end, perhaps through a read error. The chain combines TRBV11-3 with TRBJ2-2; tentatively, D is TRBD1 (6 bases). The CDR3 covers 14 residues. The germline gives CDR1 SGHNT, CDR2 YENEEA. This CDR3 is CASSSDRQNGEPFF. CDR3 coding DNA: TGTGCCAGCAGTTCGGACAGACAGAACGGGGAGCCGTTTTTT.

This clonotype is medium-sized in the sample. V gene TRBV20-1 combines with J gene TRBJ2-3; 9 nucleotides match TRBD1. Germline CDR1 and CDR2: DFQATT and SNEGSKA (reference sequence). The CDR3 extends over 15 amino acids. With V trimmed by 4 bases and J by 3 bases, 8 bases remained unmatched. Here the CDR3 DNA reads TGCAGTGCTAACCCCGGGACAGGGAATACAGATACGCAGTATTTT. This encodes CSANPGTGNTDTQYF.

The CDR3 sequence is CATSDQGQLGNTEAFF. The CDR3, as DNA: TGTGCCACCAGTGACCAGGGACAGTTGGGGAACACTGAAGCTTTCTTT. This chain uses TRBV24-1 with TRBJ1-1; 7 positions match TRBD1. Germline V gene lookup returns CDR1 KGHDR and CDR2 SFDVKD. Unmatched junction bases numbered 8, after V lost 4 bases and J lost 1 base. The CDR3 is made up of 16 amino acids.

Note on this clonotype: This could be a read error, since a much larger clone is one nucleotide away. This chain connects TRBV20-1 to TRBJ1-5; 7 bases agree with TRBD1. The CDR3 runs 14 residues. Germline V gives CDR1 DFQATT, CDR2 SNEGSKA (reference sequence). The CDR3 loop is CSTRVGTGNQPQHF. CDR3 bases: TGCAGTACTAGAGTCGGGACAGGCAATCAGCCCCAGCATTTT.

A word on this clonotype: The CDR3 does not end in the conserved phenylalanine or tryptophan, so this is likely a read error. This chain connects TRBV11-3 to TRBJ1-1, with a weak D call TRBD1 (6 bases). Germline V CDR1 and CDR2: SGHNT, YENEEA. V was clipped by 4 bases and J by 8 bases, with 17 bases between them. The CDR3 is 14 amino acids. In nucleotides, the CDR3 is TGTGCCAGCAGCTCTCCCCCAGGGGCCACGGAAGCTTTCATT. This gives the protein CASSSPPGATEAFI.

The CDR3 is CGSRTTANTEAFF. The CDR3 DNA reads TGCGGTTCTAGAACAACAGCTAACACTGAAGCTTTCTTT. The chain carries TRBV20-1 and TRBJ1-1, with D uncertain. From germline, CDR1 is DFQATT and CDR2 SNEGSKA (reference sequence). The CDR3 has 13 residues.

About this clonotype: At one end the junction does not follow the germline gene, possibly because of a read error. This chain connects TRBV11-3 to TRBJ2-1; D perhaps matches TRBD2 (6 bases). This CDR3 has 16 amino acids. The germline V gene encodes CDR1 SGHNT and CDR2 YENEEA. CDR3 DNA: TGTACCAGCAGCTTGAGCGGGCGGATGGGTTACAATGAGCAGTTCTTC. It is translated as CTSSLSGRMGYNEQFF.

The chain employs TRBV4-2 and TRBJ1-2; D not resolved. Germline V gene lookup returns CDR1 LGHNA and CDR2 YNFKEQ. Trimming removed 4 bases at V and 7 bases at J, with 16 bases between. This CDR3 has 14 amino acids. The CDR3 sequence: CASSPGGFEGGYTF. CDR3 coding DNA: TGTGCCAGCAGCCCGGGCGGCTTCGAGGGTGGCTACACCTTC.

This clonotype was counted once. The rearrangement uses TRBV11-1 and TRBJ2-7; D gene uncertain. This CDR3 is 13 amino acids long. The germline gives CDR1 SGHAT, CDR2 FQDESV (reference sequence). This CDR3 is CASSFDKGYELYV. The CDR3 nucleotides read TGTGCCAGCAGCTTTGACAAGGGCTACGAGCTGTACGTC.

A remark on this clonotype: At one end the junction does not follow the germline gene, possibly because of a read error. This chain connects TRBV11-2 to TRBJ2-2; the match to TRBD1 covers 10 bases. This CDR3 is 15 amino acids long. Germline CDR1 and CDR2: SGHAT and FQNNGV. For the CDR3, the DNA is TGTGCCAGCAGTTTAGGGACAGGGGAGACCGGGGAGCTGTTTTTT. Translated: CASSLGTGETGELFF.

With regard to this clonotype: It may be a read error: a sequence one base away is much more abundant. This sequence joins TRBV6-2 or TRBV6-3 and TRBJ1-5; D gene uncertain. CDR1 MNHEY and CDR2 SVGEGT come from the germline V gene. This CDR3 is 13 amino acids long. The V end lost 7 bases, the J end lost 6 bases, and 13 bases lay between the germline ends. CDR3 residues: CASTVHGGQPQHF. The CDR3, as DNA: TGTGCCAGCACGGTACATGGAGGTCAGCCCCAGCATTTT.

V and J are TRBV11-3 and TRBJ2-1; 9 nucleotides line up with TRBD2. This CDR3 comprises 17 residues. Germline CDR1 and CDR2: SGHNT and YENEEA. CDR3 region: CRSSSGLAGGPYNEQFF. The CDR3 DNA follows: TGTCGCAGCAGCTCGGGACTAGCAGGAGGGCCCTACAATGAGCAGTTCTTC.

Comments on this clonotype: A much larger clonotype is one base distant, so this may be a read error. The conserved closing phenylalanine or tryptophan is absent in this CDR3, likely reflecting a read error. The chain carries TRBV13 and TRBJ2-5; the D gene is possibly TRBD1 (5 bases). V lost 2 bases and J 7 bases, leaving 14 bases between the germline ends. Germline CDR1 and CDR2: PRHDT and FYEKMQ (reference sequence). CDR3 length: 14 residues. Written as DNA, the CDR3 is TGTGCCAGCAGCTTAATGACAGCCTCGGGGACCCAGTACTCC. As protein: CASSLMTASGTQYS.

Regarding this clonotype: A much larger clone differs by one base, so this may be a read error. The V call is TRBV6-1, the J call TRBJ1-2; no clear D. V gave up 6 bases and J gave up 8 bases, with 13 bases separating them. This CDR3 is 12 amino acids long. In germline, CDR1 is MNHNS, CDR2 SASEGT. CDR3 protein: CASRVTLEGYTF. The CDR3 DNA follows: TGTGCCAGCAGAGTGACCCTGGAAGGCTACACCTTC.

The chain joins TRBV20-1 to TRBJ1-5; no firm D call. Trimming took off 4 bases at V and 1 base at J, with 14 bases between the two ends. From germline, CDR1 is DFQATT and CDR2 SNEGSKA (reference sequence). The CDR3 runs to 15 residues. Here the CDR3 DNA reads TGCAGTGCTATATACGGAGGAACCAGCAATCAGCCCCAGCATTTT. This codes for CSAIYGGTSNQPQHF.

This clonotype was found many times. This sequence joins TRBV20-1 and TRBJ2-5, with D perhaps matching TRBD2 (6 bases). The V and J ends lost 5 bases and 0 bases respectively, with 16 bases between them. This CDR3 is built from 15 residues. CDR1 and CDR2 (germline): DFQATT, SNEGSKA (reference sequence). CDR3 in amino acids: CSAFPPAGDQETQYF. CDR3 sequence (DNA): TGCAGTGCTTTCCCCCCAGCGGGCGACCAAGAGACCCAGTACTTC.

With regard to this clonotype: Its ends do not fully match the called genes, so a read error is possible. V is TRBV6-5 and J is TRBJ2-7; weak D call: TRBD1 (6 bases). This CDR3 is 14 amino acids long. Looked up from germline, CDR1 is MNHEY and CDR2 is SVGAGI. The CDR3: CVSSSPRQAYEQYF. CDR3 DNA: TGTGTCAGCAGTAGCCCCCGACAGGCATACGAGCAGTACTTC.

The V gene is TRBV11-3, the J gene TRBJ2-3, with D maybe TRBD1 (6 bases). The CDR3 has 13 amino acids. Trimming stripped 9 bases from V and 5 bases from J, with 15 bases between. Germline CDR1 SGHNT, CDR2 YENEEA. The CDR3 sequence is CASNPARGDTQYF. The CDR3 DNA reads as TGTGCCAGTAACCCAGCCAGGGGAGATACGCAGTATTTT.

This clonotype was observed at least ten times. V usage is TRBV20-1 and J usage is TRBJ2-1; 9 bases are shared with TRBD2. The CDR3 loop spans 15 amino acids. The J segment lost 6 bases and the V segment lost 3 bases, leaving 9 bases of the junction unmatched. Germline values: CDR1 DFQATT, CDR2 SNEGSKA (reference sequence). CDR3 DNA sequence: TGCAGTGCTAGCCCAGGAGCGGGAGGTGGCAATGAGCAGTTCTTC. Translation: CSASPGAGGGNEQFF.

The chain recombines TRBV6-1 with TRBJ1-1, with TRBD1 as a possible D gene (6 bases). Germline V gives CDR1 MNHNS, CDR2 SASEGT. The CDR3 has 15 residues. The CDR3 nucleotides read TGTGGCAGTACCCATAGGGGGGTTTGGAGCACTGAAGCTTTCTTT. Translating gives CGSTHRGVWSTEAFF.

In the case of this clonotype: At one end, the junction sequence differs from germline, possibly due to a read error. The V and J genes are TRBV6-1 and TRBJ2-5, with 7 bases that match TRBD1. CDR3 length: 14 residues. Germline V gene lookup returns CDR1 MNHNS and CDR2 SASEGT. The CDR3 reads CASGEGTGEETQYF. The DNA of the CDR3 is TGTGCCAGCGGTGAAGGAACAGGGGAGGAGACCCAGTACTTC.

This clonotype was counted between two and nine times. The chain joins TRBV5-1 to TRBJ1-5, with D perhaps TRBD1 (6 bases). V dropped 4 bases and J dropped 3 bases, with 11 bases sitting between them. Per the germline V gene, CDR1 is SGHRS and CDR2 is YFSETQ. The CDR3 spans 14 residues. CDR3 DNA: TGCGCCAGCAGCCTGGACAGCGCCAATCAGCCCCAGCATTTT. This sequence encodes CASSLDSANQPQHF. The entire variable domain, with the rest obtained from reference TRBV5-1 and TRBJ1-5, is as follows: KAGVTQTPRYLIKTRGQQVTLSCSPISGHRSVSWYQQTPGQGLQFLFEYFSETQRNKGNFPGRFSGRQFSNSRSEMNVSTLELGDSALYLCASSLDSANQPQHFGDGTRLSIL.

Many counts were recorded for this clonotype. The chain has TRBV29-1 and TRBJ2-7, with 7 nucleotides matching TRBD1. Trimming took 4 bases from V and 0 from J; bases not matched to a gene: 3. Germline CDR1 SQVTM, CDR2 ANQGSEA. CDR3 size: 13 residues. The CDR3 nucleotides are TGCAGCGTTGGACGGGACAGCTCCTACGAGCAGTACTTC. It is translated as CSVGRDSSYEQYF.

On this clonotype itself: This may come from a read error, since a much larger clone is one base off. This chain joins TRBV6-2 or TRBV6-3 and TRBJ1-5; D gene ambiguous. Trimming took off 6 bases at V and 7 bases at J, with 16 bases between the two ends. The length of the CDR3 is 14 residues. CDR1 is MNHEY and CDR2 is SVGEGT in the germline V gene. Here the CDR3 reads CASRAAPVGQPQHF. The CDR3, as DNA: TGTGCCAGCAGGGCCGCCCCGGTCGGACAGCCCCAGCATTTT.

The chain is built from TRBV24-1 and TRBJ2-7; D may be TRBD1 (6 bases). The CDR3 is 13 residues long. Trimming took 3 bases from V and 3 from J, leaving 8 bases between them. Looked up from germline, CDR1 is KGHDR and CDR2 is SFDVKD. CDR3 protein: CATSDTGFYEQYF. In nucleotides, the CDR3 is TGTGCCACCAGTGATACAGGGTTCTACGAGCAGTACTTC.